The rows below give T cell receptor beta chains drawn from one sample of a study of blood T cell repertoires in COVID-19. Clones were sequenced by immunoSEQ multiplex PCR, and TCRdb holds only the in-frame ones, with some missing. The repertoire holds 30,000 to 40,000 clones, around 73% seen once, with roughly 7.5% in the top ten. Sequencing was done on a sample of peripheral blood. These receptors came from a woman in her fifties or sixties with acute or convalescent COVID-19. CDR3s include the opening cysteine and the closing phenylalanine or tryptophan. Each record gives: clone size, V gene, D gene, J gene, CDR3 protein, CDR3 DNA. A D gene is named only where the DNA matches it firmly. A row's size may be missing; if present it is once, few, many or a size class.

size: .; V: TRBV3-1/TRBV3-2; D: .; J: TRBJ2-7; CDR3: CASSQAGYEQYF; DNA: TGTGCCAGCAGCCAAGCGGGTTACGAGCAGTACTTC
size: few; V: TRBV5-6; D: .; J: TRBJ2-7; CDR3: CASSQPIVSYEQYF; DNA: TGTGCCAGCAGCCAACCTATAGTCTCCTACGAGCAGTACTTC
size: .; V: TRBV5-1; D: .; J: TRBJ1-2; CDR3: CASSVEGMLGGYTF; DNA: TGCGCCAGCAGTGTGGAGGGCATGTTGGGGGGCTACACCTTC
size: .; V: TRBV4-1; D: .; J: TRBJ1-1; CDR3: CASSPPDRNTEAFF; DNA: TGCGCCAGCAGCCCGCCCGACAGGAACACTGAAGCTTTCTTT
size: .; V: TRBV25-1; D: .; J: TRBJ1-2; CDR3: CASSALATSNYGYTF; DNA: TGTGCCAGCAGTGCCCTGGCCACCTCAAACTATGGCTACACCTTC
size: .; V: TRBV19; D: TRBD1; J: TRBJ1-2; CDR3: CASSIGQGASGYTF; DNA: TGTGCCAGTAGTATCGGACAGGGGGCGTCTGGCTACACCTTC
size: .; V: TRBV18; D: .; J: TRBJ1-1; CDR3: CASSPPGHGAFF; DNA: TGTGCCAGCTCACCGCCTGGTCACGGGGCTTTCTTT
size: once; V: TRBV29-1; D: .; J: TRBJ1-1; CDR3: CSVEETQNTEAFF; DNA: TGCAGCGTTGAGGAGACTCAGAACACTGAAGCTTTCTTT
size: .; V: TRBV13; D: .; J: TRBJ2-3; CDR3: CASSIGAPHDTQYF; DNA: TGTGCCAGCAGTATTGGAGCCCCCCATGATACGCAGTATTTT
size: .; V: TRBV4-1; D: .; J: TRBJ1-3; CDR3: CASSQDWGGPLSGNTIYF; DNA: TGCGCCAGCAGCCAAGATTGGGGGGGACCGCTCTCTGGAAACACCATATATTTT
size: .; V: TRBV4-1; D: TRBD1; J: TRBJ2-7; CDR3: CASSQDWTGPSYEQYF; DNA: TGCGCCAGCAGCCAAGATTGGACAGGGCCGAGCTACGAGCAGTACTTC
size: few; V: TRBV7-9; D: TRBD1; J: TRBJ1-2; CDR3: CASSVQGVDGYTF; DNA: TGTGCCAGCAGCGTACAGGGGGTTGATGGCTACACCTTC
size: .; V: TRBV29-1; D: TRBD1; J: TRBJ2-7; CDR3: CSVTGGYEQYF; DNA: TGCAGCGTGACAGGGGGCTACGAGCAGTACTTC
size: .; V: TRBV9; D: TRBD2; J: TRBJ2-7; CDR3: CASSASAGGTSYEQYF; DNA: TGTGCCAGCAGCGCATCCGCGGGGGGGACTTCCTACGAGCAGTACTTC
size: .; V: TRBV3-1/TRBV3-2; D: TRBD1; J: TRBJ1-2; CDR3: CASSQGVTGEGYTF; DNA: TGTGCCAGCAGCCAAGGTGTGACAGGGGAGGGCTACACCTTC
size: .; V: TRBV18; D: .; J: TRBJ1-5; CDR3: CASSSGGSSNQPQHF; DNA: TGTGCCAGCTCTTCGGGAGGGTCGAGCAATCAGCCCCAGCATTTT
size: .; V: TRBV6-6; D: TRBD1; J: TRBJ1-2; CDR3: CASSPPGQGGYGYTF; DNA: TGTGCCAGCAGCCCCCCGGGACAGGGGGGCTATGGCTACACCTTC
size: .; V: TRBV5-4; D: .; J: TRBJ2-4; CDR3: CASSLEGSSSRAQYF; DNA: TGTGCCAGCAGCTTGGAGGGCAGTTCCTCGCGGGCACAGTACTTC
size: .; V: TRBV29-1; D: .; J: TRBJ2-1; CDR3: CSVDEQYNEQFF; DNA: TGCAGCGTTGATGAACAGTACAATGAGCAGTTCTTC
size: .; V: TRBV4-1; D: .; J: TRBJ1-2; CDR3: CASSPAGEGGYTF; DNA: TGCGCCAGCAGCCCAGCAGGGGAGGGGGGCTACACCTTC
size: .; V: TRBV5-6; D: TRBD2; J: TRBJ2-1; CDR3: CASSLMTSGGAVSYNEQFF; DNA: TGTGCCAGCAGCCTAATGACTAGCGGGGGGGCCGTCTCCTACAATGAGCAGTTCTTC
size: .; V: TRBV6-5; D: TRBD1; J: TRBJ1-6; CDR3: CASRGQINSPLHF; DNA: TGTGCCAGCAGGGGACAGATAAATTCACCCCTCCACTTT
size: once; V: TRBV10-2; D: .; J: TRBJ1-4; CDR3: CASSESTATNEKLFF; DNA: TGCGCCAGCAGTGAGTCGACAGCAACTAATGAAAAACTGTTTTTT
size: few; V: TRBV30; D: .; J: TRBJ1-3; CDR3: CAWTRGGNTIYF; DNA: TGTGCCTGGACTCGGGGGGGAAACACCATATATTTT
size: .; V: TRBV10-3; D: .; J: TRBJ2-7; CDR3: CAISVEGANYEQYF; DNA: TGTGCCATCAGTGTTGAAGGGGCGAACTACGAGCAGTACTTC
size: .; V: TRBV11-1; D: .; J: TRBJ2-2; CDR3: CASSFPNTGELFF; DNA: TGTGCCAGCAGCTTCCCAAACACCGGGGAGCTGTTTTTT
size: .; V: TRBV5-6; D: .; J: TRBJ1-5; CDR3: CASSLGSNGQPQHF; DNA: TGTGCCAGCAGCCTCGGTTCCAACGGTCAGCCCCAGCATTTT
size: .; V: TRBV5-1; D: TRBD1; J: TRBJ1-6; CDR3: CASSPGQPNSPLHF; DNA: TGCGCCAGCAGCCCGGGACAGCCTAATTCACCCCTCCACTTT